These 13 T cell receptor beta chains came from one sample sequenced in a study of blood T cell repertoires in COVID-19. Sequenced by immunoSEQ multiplex PCR; TCRdb stores in-frame clones only, minus some. The sample has 380,000 or so clones; about 87% are singletons. Sequenced: PBMCs or T cells enriched from blood (not recorded which). All receptors come from a man in his thirties or forties who had recovered from COVID-19.

The rearrangement joins TRBV19 to TRBJ1-1; D is ambiguous. CDR1 and CDR2 from the germline V gene are LNHDA and SQIVND (reference sequence). Trimming took 0 bases from V and 0 from J, leaving 5 bases between them. CDR3 length: 14 residues. For the CDR3, the DNA is TGTGCCAGTAGTATAGACAGATTGAACACTGAAGCTTTCTTT. As protein: CASSIDRLNTEAFF.

V and J are TRBV27 and TRBJ2-5, with D possibly matching TRBD1 (5 bases). The germline gives CDR1 MNHEY, CDR2 SMNVEV (reference sequence). The CDR3 loop spans 14 amino acids. V dropped 4 bases and J dropped 5 bases, with 14 bases sitting between them. The CDR3 spells CASSSLKGRETQYF. CDR3 bases: TGTGCCAGCAGTTCTCTGAAGGGGCGGGAGACCCAGTACTTC.

This sequence joins TRBV6-5 and TRBJ1-3; the D gene is possibly TRBD1 (6 bases). This CDR3 has 14 amino acids. V lost 7 bases to trimming and J lost 8 bases, with 18 bases between them. Germline-derived CDR1 and CDR2 are MNHEY and SVGAGI. This CDR3 is CASKQGFTGHTIYF. As DNA, the CDR3 is TGTGCCAGCAAACAGGGTTTTACCGGACACACCATATATTTT.

V usage is TRBV27 and J usage is TRBJ1-2; 7 bases are shared with TRBD1. The junction had 10 bases not matched to a gene; V was cut back by 5 bases and J by 4 bases. The CDR3 totals 15 residues. Germline-derived CDR1 and CDR2 are MNHEY and SMNVEV (reference sequence). CDR3 nucleotides: TGTGCCAGCAGTCCTAACAGGGGAAGGCGCTATGGCTACACCTTC. Translated, it gives CASSPNRGRRYGYTF.

The chain employs TRBV10-2 and TRBJ1-5, with 7 bases that match TRBD1. The CDR3 contains 13 residues. Germline V gene sequence: CDR1 WSHSY, CDR2 SAAADI. V was pared by 5 bases and J by 5 bases, with 3 bases of the junction left unmatched. The CDR3 coding sequence is TGCGCCAGCAGTCAGCAGGGGGATCAGCCCCAGCATTTT. It specifies CASSQQGDQPQHF.

As regards this clone: Germline and junction disagree at one end, which may indicate a read error. This chain connects TRBV5-3 to TRBJ1-2, with TRBD1 as a possible D gene (6 bases). TRBV5-3 is known as an ORF, though its function is uncertain. The CDR3 is made up of 12 amino acids. In DNA, the CDR3 is TGTGCCGGAAGGGGGGCTCGAAATGGCTACACCTTC. Translated: CAGRGARNGYTF.

The J gene is TRBJ1-1, the V gene TRBV2; TRBD1 is a possible D gene (5 bases). The CDR3 sequence is 12 residues long. Germline values: CDR1 SNHLY, CDR2 FYNNEI. The V gene lost 6 bases and the J gene lost 8 bases, with 13 bases spanning the gap. The CDR3 DNA reads as TGTGCCAGCAGGGGGGACTCCACAGAAGCTTTCTTT. Translation gives CASRGDSTEAFF.

CDR3 sequence reads: CASSPPGAPNEKLFF. For the CDR3, the DNA is TGTGCCAGCAGCCCCCCAGGGGCACCTAATGAAAAACTGTTTTTT. The chain combines TRBV7-6 with TRBJ1-4; perhaps TRBD1 as D (6 bases). CDR1 and CDR2 from the germline V gene are SGHVS and FNYEAQ. The CDR3 totals 15 residues. Trimming stripped 5 bases from V and 3 bases from J, with 13 bases between. Filled out from reference TRBV7-6 and TRBJ1-4, the complete variable domain reads GAGVSQSPRYKVTKRGQDVALRCDPISGHVSLYWYRQALGQGPEFLTYFNYEAQQDKSGLPNDRFSAERPEGSISTLTIQRTEQRDSAMYRCASSPPGAPNEKLFFGSGTQLSVL.

The chain joins TRBV7-6 to TRBJ1-1, with 7 bases lining up with TRBD1. With V trimmed by 5 bases and J by 4 bases, 4 bases remained unmatched. Germline CDR1 SGHVS, CDR2 FNYEAQ. The CDR3 is made up of 13 amino acids. The CDR3 here is CASSGRGATEAFF. DNA of the CDR3: TGTGCCAGCAGCGGCAGGGGGGCCACTGAAGCTTTCTTT.

The J gene is TRBJ1-4, the V gene TRBV7-9; 9 nucleotides match TRBD1. The CDR3 spans 13 residues. Germline V gene data show CDR1 as SEHNR and CDR2 as FQNEAQ (reference sequence). Trimming at V came to 10 bases and at J to 5 bases, leaving 5 bases not matched to a gene. The DNA for the CDR3 is TGTGCCATCACCGGGACAGGGAATGAAAAACTGTTTTTT. It encodes CAITGTGNEKLFF.

The chain combines TRBV18 with TRBJ1-1; a possible D gene is TRBD1 (6 bases). The CDR3 sequence is 13 residues long. The germline V gene encodes CDR1 KGHSH and CDR2 LQKENI. Trimming shortened V by 6 bases and J by 5 bases, and 13 bases separated the two germline ends. DNA for the CDR3: TGTGCCAGCTCCCTAAACAGGGATACTGAAGCTTTCTTT. Encoded protein: CASSLNRDTEAFF.

The chain carries TRBV13 and TRBJ2-2, with 8 bases identical to TRBD1. Germline CDR1 reads PRHDT; CDR2 reads FYEKMQ (reference sequence). The CDR3 totals 16 residues. Losses at the gene ends were 4 bases for V and 7 bases for J; bases not matched to a gene: 11. CDR3 sequence (DNA): TGTGCCAGCAGCTCAAGGGAACAGGGGGAAATCGGGGAGCTGTTTTTT. Protein sequence: CASSSREQGEIGELFF.

This rearrangement joins TRBV9 to TRBJ1-5, with 9 bases matching TRBD1. The V segment lost 3 bases and the J segment 6 bases; nucleotides outside the gene matches: 4. Germline V gene sequence: CDR1 SGDLS, CDR2 YYNGEE. The CDR3 contains 14 residues. The DNA for the CDR3 is TGTGCCAGCAGCGGCGGGACAGGGATTCAGCCCCAGCATTTT. Amino acids: CASSGGTGIQPQHF. Variable domain in full (rest from reference TRBV9 and TRBJ1-5): DSGVTQTPKHLITATGQRVTLRCSPRSGDLSVYWYQQSLDQGLQFLIQYYNGEERAKGNILERFSAQQFPDLHSELNLSSLELGDSALYFCASSGGTGIQPQHFGDGTRLSIL.